The clone carrying this T cell receptor beta chain was recorded once. The antigen is unknown. The data originate from a study of shared clonotypes between healthy human individuals. Study overall: A donor's plate count was three for CD4 naive and three for CD4 memory; CD8 naive had two and CD8 memory one. The study, taken as a whole, reports: Rarefaction gave evidence that sorted-subset sequencing remained incomplete despite large depth.

In the CD4+ fraction, cells were divided into CD45RA+ naive and CD45RA-negative memory subsets. Profiling relied on immunoSEQ multiplex PCR, and the TCRdb table lists in-frame clones only, not all of them. The sample shows about 1.1 million clones, 77% of them seen only once. Germline values: CDR1 SGHVS, CDR2 FQNEAQ. This CDR3 has 15 residues. V shed 1 base and J shed 2 bases, with 11 bases lying between them. The source is a man younger than 35 in good health. Some clones in this sample may be carry-over from other donors' samples. What was sequenced was memory CD4+ T cells from PBMCs. Subset meaning: CD45RA-negative fraction. V is TRBV7-8 and J is TRBJ1-2; D uncertain. For the CDR3, the DNA is TGTGCCAGCAGCTTAGACGTATTGGGGAACTATGGCTACACCTTC. Translated, it gives CASSLDVLGNYGYTF.